One and the same sample provided the 27 T cell receptor beta chains below, sequenced in a study of blood T cell repertoires in COVID-19. Using immunoSEQ multiplex PCR, the repertoire was profiled, and TCRdb retains in-frame clones only, with some absent. Found here are under 300,000 clones, around nine tenths of them singletons; the top ten hold roughly 0.8%. The sequenced sample was peripheral blood. The receptors were gathered from a man aged 30 to 39 with COVID-19, enrolled during active disease.

The chain uses TRBV6-5 and TRBJ2-7; D remains unclear. The CDR3 spans 15 residues. V lost 5 bases to trimming and J lost 9 bases, with 23 bases between them. The germline V gene encodes CDR1 MNHEY and CDR2 SVGAGI. CDR3 sequence: CASSPSPASAGRQYF. As DNA, the CDR3 is TGTGCCAGCAGTCCCAGCCCAGCGAGCGCTGGAAGGCAGTACTTC.

The rearrangement links TRBV7-3 to TRBJ2-1, with TRBD2 matching 7 bases. Trimming removed 2 bases from V and 3 bases from J; junction bases left unmatched: 4. The CDR3 sequence is 15 residues long. CDR1 SGHTA and CDR2 FQGTGA come from the germline V gene. The CDR3 DNA is TGTGCCAGCAGCTTAGGCCTAGCGGACTACAATGAGCAGTTCTTC. It codes for CASSLGLADYNEQFF.

The rearrangement uses TRBV19 and TRBJ1-1, with D possibly being TRBD1 (5 bases). The CDR3 has 13 residues. V lost 5 bases to trimming and J lost 5 bases, with 12 bases between them. CDR1 and CDR2 (germline): LNHDA, SQIVND (reference sequence). The CDR3 DNA reads TGTGCCAGTAGTTTGTATCAGGGTACTGAAGCTTTCTTT. Translating it yields CASSLYQGTEAFF.

This rearrangement joins TRBV24-1 to TRBJ1-5; possibly TRBD1 for D (6 bases). The CDR3 contains 14 residues. Germline V gives CDR1 KGHDR, CDR2 SFDVKD. V was clipped by 4 bases and J by 0 bases, with 6 bases between them. The CDR3 coding sequence is TGTGCCACCAGTGAGGGACATAGCAATCAGCCCCAGCATTTT. It codes for CATSEGHSNQPQHF.

This clone has more than one count but fewer than ten. This chain links TRBV3-1 (or the pseudogene TRBV3-2) with TRBJ1-2, with D possibly matching TRBD1 (5 bases). Germline loops: CDR1 LGHDT, CDR2 YNNKEL (reference sequence). Trimming removed 1 base at V and 1 base at J, with 7 bases between. The CDR3 sequence is 14 residues long. CDR3 nucleotide sequence: TGTGCCAGCAGCCAAGGGGGCAGTAACTATGGCTACACCTTC. Encoded protein: CASSQGGSNYGYTF.

The gene calls are TRBV11-2 and TRBJ2-2, with D possibly matching TRBD2 (5 bases). V was cut by 6 bases and J by 0 bases, with 17 bases left in between. The CDR3 runs to 17 residues. CDR1 is SGHAT and CDR2 is FQNNGV in the germline V gene. CDR3 residues: CASSWTRATANTGELFF. The CDR3 DNA reads TGTGCCAGCAGTTGGACTCGAGCGACGGCGAACACCGGGGAGCTGTTTTTT. Full variable domain (rest looked up from reference TRBV11-2 and TRBJ2-2): EAGVAQSPRYKIIEKRQSVAFWCNPISGHATLYWYQQILGQGPKLLIQFQNNGVVDDSQLPKDRFSAERLKGVDSTLKIQPAKLEDSAVYLCASSWTRATANTGELFFGEGSRLTVL.

The chain carries TRBV3-1 (or the pseudogene TRBV3-2) and TRBJ2-1, with 10 bases aligning to TRBD1. From germline, CDR1 is LGHDT and CDR2 YNNKEL (reference sequence). There are 17 residues in the CDR3. After removal of 1 base from V and 5 bases from J, the junction contained 8 bases not matched to a gene. Here the CDR3 DNA reads TGTGCCAGCAGCCAAGTTTTGTCGACAGGGGGCAACAATGAGCAGTTCTTC. Translated, it gives CASSQVLSTGGNNEQFF.

V is TRBV4-1 and J is TRBJ1-2, with a possible D match to TRBD1 (6 bases). V lost 4 bases and J lost 2, with 11 bases in between. The CDR3 runs 14 residues. Germline CDR1 MGHRA, CDR2 YSYEKL. In DNA, the CDR3 is TGCGCCAGCAGCCCCGGTGGACAGAACTATGGCTACACCTTC. Amino acids: CASSPGGQNYGYTF.

This clone was seen once. The chain employs TRBV3-1 (or the pseudogene TRBV3-2) and TRBJ1-6, with D perhaps matching TRBD1 (6 bases). Germline-derived CDR1 and CDR2 are LGHDT and YNNKEL (reference sequence). Deletions cut 5 bases from V and 5 bases from J, with 16 bases between. The CDR3 has 16 amino acids. CDR3 amino acids: CASSSGTPNNNSPLHF. CDR3 nucleotides: TGTGCCAGCAGCTCCGGGACACCAAATAATAATTCACCCCTCCACTTT.

The rearrangement uses TRBV4-1 and TRBJ1-1; 7 nucleotides agree with TRBD1. This CDR3 contains 16 residues. Per germline, CDR1 MGHRA and CDR2 YSYEKL. Trimming took 2 bases from V and 2 from J; bases not matched to a gene: 8. The CDR3 DNA reads as TGCGCCAGCAGCCAATCTCGGACAGGCGTAAACACTGAAGCTTTCTTT. Its protein is CASSQSRTGVNTEAFF.

The CDR3 protein is CAWSPGGGYTF. CDR3 DNA: TGTGCCTGGAGCCCGGGTGGCGGCTACACCTTC. The chain recombines TRBV30 with TRBJ1-2; D uncertain. Deletions cut 3 bases from V and 8 bases from J, with 10 bases between. The CDR3 loop spans 11 amino acids. Germline CDR1 GTSNPN, CDR2 SVGIG (reference sequence). The variable domain in full, completed from reference TRBV30 and TRBJ1-2, reads SQTIHQWPATLVQPVGSPLSLECTVEGTSNPNLYWYRQAAGRGLQLLFYSVGIGQISSEVPQNLSASRPQDRQFILSSKKLLLSDSGFYLCAWSPGGGYTFGSGTRLTVV.

The chain employs TRBV4-1 and TRBJ1-1; maybe TRBD1 (6 bases). Germline V CDR1 and CDR2: MGHRA, YSYEKL. V lost 7 bases and J 1 base, leaving 19 bases between the germline ends. The CDR3 contains 16 residues. CDR3 nucleotides: TGCGCCAGCAACCCGATGACAGGCCCGGGGAACACTGAAGCTTTCTTT. This sequence encodes CASNPMTGPGNTEAFF.

The chain links TRBV7-9 to TRBJ1-1; unclear D gene. In germline, CDR1 is SEHNR, CDR2 FQNEAQ (reference sequence). There are 13 residues in the CDR3. V lost 4 bases to trimming and J lost 0 bases, with 6 bases between them. As DNA, the CDR3 is TGTGCCAGCAGCTCGACTATGAACACTGAAGCTTTCTTT. Translated: CASSSTMNTEAFF.

The chain links TRBV18 to TRBJ2-7, with D possibly matching TRBD1 (6 bases). Trimming cost V 0 bases and J 2 bases, with 11 bases left between them. The CDR3 runs to 15 residues. Germline V gene sequence: CDR1 KGHSH, CDR2 LQKENI. Here the CDR3 DNA reads TGTGCCAGCTCACCACCAGCGACAGGACCCTACGAGCAGTACTTC. It is translated as CASSPPATGPYEQYF. Filled out from reference TRBV18 and TRBJ2-7, the complete variable domain reads NAGVMQNPRHLVRRRGQEARLRCSPMKGHSHVYWYRQLPEEGLKFMVYLQKENIIDESGMPKERFSAEFPKEGPSILRIQQVVRGDSAAYFCASSPPATGPYEQYFGPGTRLTVT.

This chain links TRBV2 with TRBJ1-5; 7 bases are shared with TRBD1. J lost 5 bases, V lost 5 bases, and 6 bases had no gene match. The CDR3 has 14 amino acids. The germline gives CDR1 SNHLY, CDR2 FYNNEI. Written as DNA, the CDR3 is TGTGCCAGCAGTTATAGGACAGGAGATCAGCCCCAGCATTTT. It specifies CASSYRTGDQPQHF.

This CDR3 reads CASSLEGRGANTGELFF. Here the CDR3 DNA reads TGTGCCAGCAGCTTAGAGGGCCGGGGGGCGAACACCGGGGAGCTGTTTTTT. The genes are TRBV7-6 and TRBJ2-2; 7 bases fit TRBD2. CDR1 is SGHVS, CDR2 FNYEAQ, per germline. The CDR3 totals 17 residues. The ends lost 1 base at V and 0 bases at J; junction bases unmatched: 5. The full variable domain, its missing parts supplied by reference TRBV7-6 and TRBJ2-2, is GAGVSQSPRYKVTKRGQDVALRCDPISGHVSLYWYRQALGQGPEFLTYFNYEAQQDKSGLPNDRFSAERPEGSISTLTIQRTEQRDSAMYRCASSLEGRGANTGELFFGEGSRLTVL.

This chain joins TRBV5-1 and TRBJ2-7; 7 bases are shared with TRBD2. The V segment lost 3 bases and the J segment 0 bases; nucleotides outside the gene matches: 6. Germline V gene lookup returns CDR1 SGHRS and CDR2 YFSETQ. The CDR3 is 15 amino acids. CDR3 nucleotide sequence: TGCGCCAGCAGCTCCGCCACGGGGGGCTCCTACGAGCAGTACTTC. Its translation: CASSSATGGSYEQYF.

The chain combines TRBV10-2 with TRBJ1-1; D remains unclear. Trimming pared 10 bases from V and 1 base from J, leaving 10 bases between. Germline lookup yields CDR1 WSHSY and CDR2 SAAADI. The CDR3 is 12 residues long. CDR3 loop: CATKHPNTEAFF. The CDR3 nucleotides read TGCGCCACCAAACACCCGAACACTGAAGCTTTCTTT.

The rearrangement uses TRBV18 and TRBJ2-1; TRBD1 matches at 8 bases. There are 16 residues in the CDR3. Germline V gene data show CDR1 as KGHSH and CDR2 as LQKENI. V lost 8 bases, J lost 4 bases, and 13 bases stayed unmatched. CDR3 sequence: CASTPLKGQGYNEQFF. CDR3 sequence (DNA): TGTGCCAGCACCCCACTGAAAGGACAGGGATACAATGAGCAGTTCTTC.

The V and J genes are TRBV11-3 and TRBJ2-2; 7 positions agree with TRBD1. Germline loops: CDR1 SGHNT, CDR2 YENEEA. The V segment lost 5 bases and the J segment 0 bases; nucleotides outside the gene matches: 3. The length of the CDR3 is 15 residues. As DNA, the CDR3 is TGTGCCAGCAGCCGACAGGGATCGAACACCGGGGAGCTGTTTTTT. Translated: CASSRQGSNTGELFF. Combining the CDR3 with reference TRBV11-3 and TRBJ2-2 gives the whole variable domain EAGVVQSPRYKIIEKKQPVAFWCNPISGHNTLYWYLQNLGQGPELLIRYENEEAVDDSQLPKDRFSAERLKGVDSTLKIQPAELGDSAVYLCASSRQGSNTGELFFGEGSRLTVL.

This chain uses TRBV3-1 (or the pseudogene TRBV3-2) with TRBJ2-1; TRBD2 agrees at 8 bases. Trimming cost V 8 bases and J 8 bases; bases outside gene matches: 8. Germline V gene lookup returns CDR1 LGHDT and CDR2 YNNKEL (reference sequence). The length of the CDR3 is 13 residues. The chain's CDR3 is CASRTSGGDEQFF. The CDR3 nucleotides are TGTGCCAGCCGGACTTCCGGGGGGGATGAGCAGTTCTTC.

The chain employs TRBV18 and TRBJ1-5; no reliable D call. V lost 6 bases to trimming and J lost 7 bases, with 13 bases between them. Germline V gene lookup returns CDR1 KGHSH and CDR2 LQKENI. The CDR3 totals 13 residues. The CDR3 DNA sequence: TGTGCCAGCTCTGACGGGTTTTTGCAGCCCCAGCATTTT. This gives the protein CASSDGFLQPQHF. The complete variable domain, with remaining parts taken from reference TRBV18 and TRBJ1-5, reads NAGVMQNPRHLVRRRGQEARLRCSPMKGHSHVYWYRQLPEEGLKFMVYLQKENIIDESGMPKERFSAEFPKEGPSILRIQQVVRGDSAAYFCASSDGFLQPQHFGDGTRLSIL.

The J gene is TRBJ1-1, the V gene TRBV10-3, with unresolved D. The length of the CDR3 is 14 residues. Germline loops: CDR1 ENHRY, CDR2 SYGVKD. The germline V and J ends were trimmed by 10 bases and 6 bases, with 21 bases remaining between them. CDR3 in DNA: TGTGCCACCTCCGACTTGGATGGATCTTCTGAAGCTTTCTTT. Its protein is CATSDLDGSSEAFF.

This chain joins TRBV7-9 and TRBJ1-4; D call uncertain. The V end was cut by 5 bases, the J end by 0 bases, with 10 bases between. The germline V gene encodes CDR1 SEHNR and CDR2 FQNEAQ (reference sequence). There are 15 residues in the CDR3. The DNA of the CDR3 is TGTGCCAGCAGCCGCGGGTTTGCAACTAATGAAAAACTGTTTTTT. Translated: CASSRGFATNEKLFF.

The V and J genes are TRBV27 and TRBJ2-2; no reliable D call. In germline, CDR1 is MNHEY, CDR2 SMNVEV (reference sequence). The CDR3 has 16 residues. The V end lost 5 bases, the J end lost 0 bases, and 13 bases lay between the germline ends. Here the CDR3 reads CASSLRYPTNTGELFF. DNA of the CDR3: TGTGCCAGCAGTCTACGGTACCCCACGAACACCGGGGAGCTGTTTTTT.

The chain joins TRBV5-1 to TRBJ1-1; 12 nucleotides agree with TRBD1. J gave up 1 base and V 4 bases, and 8 bases lay outside the gene matches. The CDR3 length is 17 residues. Germline V gene lookup returns CDR1 SGHRS and CDR2 YFSETQ. CDR3 in DNA: TGCGCCAGCAGCCCGGGACAGGGGGCGCGGAGGAACACTGAAGCTTTCTTT. Translation: CASSPGQGARRNTEAFF.

V and J are TRBV30 and TRBJ1-3; no clear D. Trimming stripped 2 bases from V and 6 bases from J, with 11 bases between. From germline, CDR1 is GTSNPN and CDR2 SVGIG (reference sequence). The CDR3 has 13 residues. The CDR3 coding sequence is TGTGCCTGGAGTACGAACGGGGTAAACACCATATATTTT. This encodes CAWSTNGVNTIYF.